These 21 T cell receptor beta chains came from one sample sequenced in a study of T cell responses to AZD1222 COVID-19 vaccine. Method: immunoSEQ multiplex PCR; TCRdb's copy keeps in-frame clones and lacks some. Of around 170,000 clones listed, around 90% are singletons. The starting material was peripheral blood, obtained 28 days after the second AZD1222 dose. The receptors stem from an adult who received the AZD1222 COVID-19 vaccine.

The V and J genes are TRBV7-3 and TRBJ2-2; TRBD1 might be the D (5 bases). Trimming stripped 7 bases from V and 0 bases from J, with 15 bases between. The CDR3 has 16 amino acids. Germline-derived CDR1 and CDR2 are SGHTA and FQGTGA. CDR3 DNA sequence: TGTGCCAGCACCCCCTGGGGCACCTCGAACACCGGGGAGCTGTTTTTT. Protein sequence: CASTPWGTSNTGELFF.

V is TRBV5-1 and J is TRBJ1-1, with 7 bases that match TRBD1. Germline V CDR1 and CDR2: SGHRS, YFSETQ. The ends lost 0 bases at V and 5 bases at J; junction bases unmatched: 7. The CDR3 totals 15 residues. CDR3 sequence (DNA): TGCGCCAGCAGCTTGGAGGGCAGGGGGATTACTGAAGCTTTCTTT. Protein product: CASSLEGRGITEAFF.

The chain employs TRBV19 and TRBJ2-5; D may be TRBD1 (5 bases). Germline V gives CDR1 LNHDA, CDR2 SQIVND (reference sequence). The CDR3 is made up of 15 amino acids. V was shortened by 3 bases and J by 5 bases, with 16 bases between the two germline ends. The DNA for the CDR3 is TGTGCCAGTAGTATCCCTAGGGGTGGCGTCGAGACCCAGTACTTC. Amino acids: CASSIPRGGVETQYF. Together with reference TRBV19 and TRBJ2-5, the CDR3 gives the full variable domain: DGGITQSPKYLFRKEGQNVTLSCEQNLNHDAMYWYRQDPGQGLRLIYYSQIVNDFQKGDIAEGYSVSREKKESFPLTVTSAQKNPTAFYLCASSIPRGGVETQYFGPGTRLLVL.

The rearrangement links TRBV10-3 to TRBJ2-1, with D perhaps assigned TRBD1 or TRBD2 (7 bases each). Trimming removed 10 bases at V and 8 bases at J, with 24 bases between. Germline assignment: CDR1 ENHRY and CDR2 SYGVKD. This CDR3 is 15 amino acids long. CDR3 residues: CATYNLREGAYEQFF. In nucleotides, the CDR3 is TGTGCCACCTATAACCTCAGGGAGGGGGCTTATGAGCAGTTCTTC.

The V and J genes are TRBV18 and TRBJ1-4, with 7 bases that match TRBD1. CDR3 length: 15 residues. The V gene's germline CDR1 is KGHSH and CDR2 LQKENI. V lost 0 bases, J lost 4 bases, and 2 bases stayed unmatched. CDR3 nucleotides: TGTGCCAGCTCACCACCGAACAGGGGTAATGAAAAACTGTTTTTT. Protein: CASSPPNRGNEKLFF.

This clone came up once. The chain has TRBV10-1 and TRBJ2-7; 10 bases fit TRBD2. J gave up 0 bases and V 2 bases, and 1 base lay outside the gene matches. Looked up from germline, CDR1 is WNHNN and CDR2 is SYGVQD (reference sequence). CDR3 length equals 15 residues. This chain's CDR3 is CASSETSGASYEQYF. The CDR3, as DNA: TGCGCCAGCAGTGAGACTAGCGGGGCCTCCTACGAGCAGTACTTC.

This clone was recorded once. CDR3 in DNA: TGCGCCAGCAGCGAACGGACAGGCTCCTACGAGCAGTACTTC. It codes for CASSERTGSYEQYF. The chain recombines TRBV5-1 with TRBJ2-7; 7 nucleotides line up with TRBD1. Germline CDR1 SGHRS, CDR2 YFSETQ. The CDR3 is made up of 14 amino acids. J was trimmed by 0 bases and V by 4 bases; bases with no gene match: 4. Based on the CDR3 plus reference TRBV5-1 and TRBJ2-7, the full variable domain is KAGVTQTPRYLIKTRGQQVTLSCSPISGHRSVSWYQQTPGQGLQFLFEYFSETQRNKGNFPGRFSGRQFSNSRSEMNVSTLELGDSALYLCASSERTGSYEQYFGPGTRLTVT.

The chain couples TRBV9 to TRBJ2-2; D unresolved. The CDR3 contains 14 residues. Trimming left V 0 bases short and J 11 bases short, with 14 bases between. The germline CDR1 and CDR2 sequences are SGDLS and YYNGEE. CDR3 nucleotides: TGTGCCAGCAGCGTAGGTGCCCCAATTTTCGAGCTGTTTTTT. It codes for CASSVGAPIFELFF.

This clone was detected only a few times. V is TRBV7-9 and J is TRBJ2-3; D uncertain. The germline V and J ends were trimmed by 1 base and 4 bases, with 6 bases remaining between them. CDR1 is SEHNR, CDR2 FQNEAQ, per germline (reference sequence). The CDR3 has 13 residues. The CDR3 sequence is CASSLEGPDTQYF. Here the CDR3 DNA reads TGTGCCAGCAGCTTAGAAGGGCCAGATACGCAGTATTTT.

The chain recombines TRBV5-1 with TRBJ2-3, with 7 nucleotides matching TRBD2. Germline V lookup: CDR1 SGHRS, CDR2 YFSETQ. V shed 0 bases, J shed 2 bases, and the junction held 9 bases outside the gene matches. This CDR3 is 17 amino acids long. The chain's CDR3 is CASSLEASGPPTDTQYF. CDR3 DNA: TGCGCCAGCAGCTTGGAGGCTAGCGGCCCCCCCACAGATACGCAGTATTTT.

The chain couples TRBV3-1 (or the pseudogene TRBV3-2) to TRBJ1-5; D remains ambiguous. In germline, CDR1 is LGHDT, CDR2 YNNKEL (reference sequence). This CDR3 is built from 15 residues. The ends were cut back, 0 bases at V and 7 bases at J, with 13 bases in the middle. CDR3 nucleotide sequence: TGTGCCAGCAGCCAAGATGCCGTGTCTGGCCAGCCCCAGCATTTT. The encoded protein is CASSQDAVSGQPQHF.

V gene TRBV4-2 combines with J gene TRBJ1-2; no clear D. From germline, CDR1 is LGHNA and CDR2 YNFKEQ. The V and J ends lost 0 bases and 4 bases respectively, with 12 bases between them. The CDR3 totals 15 residues. The CDR3 region has the DNA TGTGCCAGCAGCCAAGAGGCAAGCCCAATCTATGGCTACACCTTC. Protein: CASSQEASPIYGYTF.

The CDR3 DNA reads as TGTGCCAGCAGCTACAGGGTAAATCAGCCCCAGCATTTT. This codes for CASSYRVNQPQHF. The chain joins TRBV7-2 to TRBJ1-5; D possibly corresponds to TRBD1 (6 bases). Trimming pared 4 bases from V and 4 bases from J, leaving 8 bases between. The germline gives CDR1 SGHTA, CDR2 FQGNSA. The CDR3 contains 13 residues.

V gene TRBV3-1 (or the pseudogene TRBV3-2) combines with J gene TRBJ2-3, with D hard to call. Trimming left V 0 bases short and J 2 bases short, with 9 bases between. CDR1 is LGHDT and CDR2 is YNNKEL in the germline V gene (reference sequence). The CDR3 spans 15 residues. The DNA for the CDR3 is TGTGCCAGCAGCCAAGATGGGCAGCCCACAGATACGCAGTATTTT. Protein: CASSQDGQPTDTQYF.

V usage is TRBV6-6 and J usage is TRBJ1-3; 7 bases fit TRBD1. This CDR3 comprises 16 residues. Trimming cost V 0 bases and J 3 bases; bases outside gene matches: 5. Per germline, CDR1 MNHNY and CDR2 SVGAGI (reference sequence). CDR3 nucleotide sequence: TGTGCCAGCAGTTACTCAGGGGGCGATGGTGGAAACACCATATATTTT. It codes for CASSYSGGDGGNTIYF.

CDR3 amino acids: CATSDSRRAGPGELFF. The CDR3 DNA reads TGTGCCACCAGTGATTCGAGGAGGGCGGGACCCGGGGAGCTGTTTTTT. The gene calls are TRBV24-1 and TRBJ2-2; a possible D gene is TRBD2 (6 bases). Germline V lookup: CDR1 KGHDR, CDR2 SFDVKD. Trimming stripped 2 bases from V and 6 bases from J, with 15 bases between. The CDR3 is 16 amino acids.

This CDR3 reads CATSREGETFHSGNTIYF. The CDR3 DNA follows: TGTGCCACCAGCAGAGAGGGGGAAACATTTCACTCTGGAAACACCATATATTTT. The chain is built from TRBV15 and TRBJ1-3, with D perhaps TRBD1 (5 bases). The length of the CDR3 is 18 residues. Trimming stripped 0 bases from V and 0 bases from J, with 15 bases between. Germline CDR1 and CDR2: LNHNV and YYDKDF (reference sequence).

The CDR3 DNA follows: TGTGCCAGCAGCCAAGAGGGAGGCAGGGAGTACTTC. It translates to CASSQEGGREYF. The J gene is TRBJ2-7, the V gene TRBV4-2; tentative D call: TRBD2 (6 bases). V shed 0 bases and J shed 11 bases, with 11 bases lying between them. The CDR3 is 12 residues long. CDR1 is LGHNA, CDR2 YNFKEQ, per germline.

This chain's CDR3 is CASSLGVYQFF. CDR3 DNA: TGTGCCAGCAGCTTAGGAGTATACCAGTTCTTC. The V call is TRBV7-2, the J call TRBJ2-1; D is uncertain. The CDR3 covers 11 residues. The V and J ends lost 1 base and 13 bases respectively, with 8 bases between them. Germline CDR1 is SGHTA and CDR2 is FQGNSA.

V gene TRBV7-3 combines with J gene TRBJ1-2; no clear D. CDR1 and CDR2 (germline): SGHTA, FQGTGA. The CDR3 consists of 11 residues. Trimming stripped 10 bases from V and 4 bases from J, with 10 bases between. For the CDR3, the DNA is TGTGCCAACGCTGGCCGCTATGGCTACACCTTC. This translates into CANAGRYGYTF. Full variable domain (outside the CDR3, taken from reference TRBV7-3 and TRBJ1-2): GAGVSQTPSNKVTEKGKYVELRCDPISGHTALYWYRQSLGQGPEFLIYFQGTGAADDSGLPNDRFFAVRPEGSVSTLKIQRTERGDSAVYLCANAGRYGYTFGSGTRLTVV.

The rearrangement links TRBV19 to TRBJ2-5; the D is unclear. Germline CDR1 reads LNHDA; CDR2 reads SQIVND (reference sequence). There are 14 residues in the CDR3. Deletions cut 1 base from V and 0 bases from J, with 6 bases between. The CDR3 region has the DNA TGTGCCAGTAGTATAGGACAAGACCAAGAGACCCAGTACTTC. The encoded protein is CASSIGQDQETQYF. Combining the CDR3 with reference TRBV19 and TRBJ2-5 gives the whole variable domain DGGITQSPKYLFRKEGQNVTLSCEQNLNHDAMYWYRQDPGQGLRLIYYSQIVNDFQKGDIAEGYSVSREKKESFPLTVTSAQKNPTAFYLCASSIGQDQETQYFGPGTRLLVL.